This record looks at one T cell receptor beta chain sequence and its context. Its specificity is unknown. Germline-derived CDR1 and CDR2 are ENHRY and SYGVKD. J was trimmed by 14 bases and V by 5 bases; bases with no gene match: 6. The CDR3 consists of 14 residues. This sample is drawn from a study of cytomegalovirus exposure and HLA in healthy donors. Study-level information: Samples from HLA-typed donors yielded about 85 million unique TCRs in an early data release. The study, taken as a whole, reports: Follow-up analysis later connected one missense variant in DCLRE1C with trimming of TCR beta V- and J-genes. Presence/absence results assume similar sequencing depth per donor, which may not hold.

Primers included in the PCR were 60 Vbeta and 13 Jbeta primers. Produced via immunoSEQ multiplex PCR; TCRdb's table is partial and in-frame only. The sample comprises approximately 110,000 clones, approximately 80% of which are singletons, and 22% rests with the top ten. The chain uses TRBV10-3 and TRBJ2-1, with 16 positions matching TRBD2. The origin of this receptor is a man younger than 45 in good health and CMV-seropositive. Sequenced sample: PBMCs. The CDR3 here is CAISQGLAGGQKFF. DNA of the CDR3: TGTGCCATCAGTCAGGGACTAGCGGGAGGGCAGAAGTTCTTC.